A single sample gave rise to the 7 T cell receptor beta chains below, sequenced in a study of blood T cell repertoires in COVID-19. Generated by immunoSEQ multiplex PCR, the TCRdb table keeps only in-frame clones and is missing some. The sample consists of 200,000 to 300,000 clones, approximately 83% of them appearing once. The sequenced sample consisted of PBMCs or T cells enriched from blood (not recorded which). Receptor source: a woman aged 40 to 50 who had been exposed to COVID-19.

The chain recombines TRBV4-2 with TRBJ1-5; no reliable D call. The CDR3 covers 16 residues. CDR1 is LGHNA, CDR2 YNFKEQ, per germline. Trimming took 0 bases from V and 6 from J, leaving 15 bases between them. The CDR3 protein is CASSQDIAEGGQPQHF. The CDR3 DNA is TGTGCCAGCAGCCAAGATATTGCTGAGGGAGGTCAGCCCCAGCATTTT.

The chain uses TRBV18 and TRBJ1-4, with D maybe TRBD1 (6 bases). This CDR3 contains 17 residues. V was trimmed by 8 bases and J by 0 bases, leaving 19 bases between them. CDR1 is KGHSH, CDR2 LQKENI, per germline. The CDR3 is CASAESTGFATNEKLFF. The CDR3 DNA reads as TGTGCCAGCGCAGAATCGACAGGATTTGCAACTAATGAAAAACTGTTTTTT.

In its sample, this clone was seen once. V usage is TRBV5-6 and J usage is TRBJ2-3, with 8 nucleotides matching TRBD1. The CDR3 has 13 residues. The J segment lost 8 bases and the V segment lost 2 bases, leaving 4 bases of the junction unmatched. The V gene's germline CDR1 is SGHDT and CDR2 YYEEEE. The CDR3 DNA is TGTGCCAGCAGCTTCCGGACAGGGCGTACGCAGTATTTT. Its translation is CASSFRTGRTQYF.

This clone came up once. V is TRBV18 and J is TRBJ2-2, with a weak D call TRBD2 (5 bases). The CDR3 contains 14 residues. Trimming left V 3 bases short and J 3 bases short, with 8 bases between. The germline V gene encodes CDR1 KGHSH and CDR2 LQKENI. The CDR3 bases are TGTGCCAGCTCACCGTCGGGGTACACCGGGGAGCTGTTTTTT. Encoded protein: CASSPSGYTGELFF. The whole variable domain, filled in from reference TRBV18 and TRBJ2-2, reads NAGVMQNPRHLVRRRGQEARLRCSPMKGHSHVYWYRQLPEEGLKFMVYLQKENIIDESGMPKERFSAEFPKEGPSILRIQQVVRGDSAAYFCASSPSGYTGELFFGEGSRLTVL.

This chain connects TRBV5-1 to TRBJ1-4, with 8 bases identical to TRBD1. This CDR3 is 18 amino acids long. The germline gives CDR1 SGHRS, CDR2 YFSETQ. V gave up 3 bases and J gave up 0 bases; unmatched junction bases: 10. In DNA, the CDR3 is TGCGCCAGCAGCTCCCTAGGACAGGGAAGGACAACTAATGAAAAACTGTTTTTT. Its protein product is CASSSLGQGRTTNEKLFF.

V and J are TRBV27 and TRBJ1-2; tentatively, D is TRBD1 (5 bases). Trimming shortened V by 5 bases and J by 0 bases, and 13 bases separated the two germline ends. The CDR3 is made up of 15 amino acids. Germline-derived CDR1 and CDR2 are MNHEY and SMNVEV (reference sequence). The CDR3 is CASSHKGLPNYGYTF. As DNA, the CDR3 is TGTGCCAGCAGTCATAAGGGGCTCCCTAACTATGGCTACACCTTC.

The chain links TRBV9 to TRBJ2-1; 7 bases are shared with TRBD1. This CDR3 comprises 14 residues. The J segment lost 8 bases and the V segment lost 2 bases, leaving 7 bases of the junction unmatched. Germline V gene data show CDR1 as SGDLS and CDR2 as YYNGEE. In DNA form, the CDR3 reads TGTGCCAGCAGCGTGGACAGGCCGGACGATGAGCAGTTCTTC. Protein: CASSVDRPDDEQFF.